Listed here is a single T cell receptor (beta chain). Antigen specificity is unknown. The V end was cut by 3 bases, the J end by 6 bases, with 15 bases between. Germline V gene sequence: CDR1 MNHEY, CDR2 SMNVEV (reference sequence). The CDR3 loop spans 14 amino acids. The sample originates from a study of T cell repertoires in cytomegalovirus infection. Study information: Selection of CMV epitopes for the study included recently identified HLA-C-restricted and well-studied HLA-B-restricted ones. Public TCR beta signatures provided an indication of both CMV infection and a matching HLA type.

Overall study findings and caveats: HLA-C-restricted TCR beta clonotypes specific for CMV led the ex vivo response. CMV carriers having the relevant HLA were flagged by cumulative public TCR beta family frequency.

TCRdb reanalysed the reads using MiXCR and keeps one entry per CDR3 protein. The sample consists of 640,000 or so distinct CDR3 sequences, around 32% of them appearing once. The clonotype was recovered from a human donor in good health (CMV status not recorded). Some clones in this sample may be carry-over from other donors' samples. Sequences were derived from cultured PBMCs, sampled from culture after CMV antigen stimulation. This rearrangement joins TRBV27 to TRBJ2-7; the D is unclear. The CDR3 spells CASSLDPSRREQYF. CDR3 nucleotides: TGTGCCAGCAGTTTGGACCCCAGTAGGCGCGAGCAGTACTTC.